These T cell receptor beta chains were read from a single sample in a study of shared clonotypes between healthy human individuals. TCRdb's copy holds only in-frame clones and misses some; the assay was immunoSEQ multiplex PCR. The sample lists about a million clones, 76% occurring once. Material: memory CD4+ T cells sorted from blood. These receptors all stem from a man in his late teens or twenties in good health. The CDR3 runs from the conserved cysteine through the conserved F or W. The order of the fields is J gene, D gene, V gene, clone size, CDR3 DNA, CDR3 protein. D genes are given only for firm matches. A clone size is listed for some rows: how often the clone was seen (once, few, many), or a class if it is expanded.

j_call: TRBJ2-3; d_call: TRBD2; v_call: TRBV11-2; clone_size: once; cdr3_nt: TGTGCCAGCAGTCGGACTAGCGGTGATAGCACAGATACGCAGTATTTT; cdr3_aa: CASSRTSGDSTDTQYF
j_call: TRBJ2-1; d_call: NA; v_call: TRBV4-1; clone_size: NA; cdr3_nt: TGCGCCAGCAGCCCTATCTTGAGAGCGAGCTCCTACAATGAGCAGTTCTTC; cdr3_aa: CASSPILRASSYNEQFF
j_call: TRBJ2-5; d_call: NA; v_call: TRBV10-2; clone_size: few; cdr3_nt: TGCGCCAGCGTGGATTCTAGTGGGACCCAGTACTTC; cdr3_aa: CASVDSSGTQYF
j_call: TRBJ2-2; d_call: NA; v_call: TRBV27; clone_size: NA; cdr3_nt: TGTGCCAGCAGTTTATCCGGGGGTAGAGGGACCGGGGAGCTGTTTTTT; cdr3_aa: CASSLSGGRGTGELFF
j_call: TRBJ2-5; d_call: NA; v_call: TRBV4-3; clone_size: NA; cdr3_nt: TGCGCCAGCAGCCAATTCTCGGAGGGGGGGGAGACCCAGTACTTC; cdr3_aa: CASSQFSEGGETQYF
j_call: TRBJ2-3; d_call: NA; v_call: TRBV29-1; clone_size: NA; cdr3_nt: TGCAGCGGAGGACGAGGGGATACGCAGTATTTT; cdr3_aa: CSGGRGDTQYF
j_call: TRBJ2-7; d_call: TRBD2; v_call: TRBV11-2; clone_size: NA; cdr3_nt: TGTGCCAGCAGCCCCTCGGCGGGACTAACAGAGCAGTACTTC; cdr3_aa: CASSPSAGLTEQYF
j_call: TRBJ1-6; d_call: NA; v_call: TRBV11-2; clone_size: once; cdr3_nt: TGTGCCAGCAGCTTAGCGGGGACCCATAATTCACCCCTCCACTTT; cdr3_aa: CASSLAGTHNSPLHF
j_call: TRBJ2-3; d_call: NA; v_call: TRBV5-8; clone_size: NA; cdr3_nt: TGTGCCAGCAGCTTGGGGGTCCGGGAGTATTTT; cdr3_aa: CASSLGVREYF
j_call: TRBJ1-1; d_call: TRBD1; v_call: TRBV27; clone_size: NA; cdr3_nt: TGTGCCAGCATTTCTAGACAGGGGGGCTCTGAAGCTTTCTTT; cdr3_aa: CASISRQGGSEAFF
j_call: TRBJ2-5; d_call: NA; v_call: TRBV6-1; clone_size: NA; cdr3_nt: TGTGCCAGCAGAGCTAGAAGGCAAGAGACCCAGTACTTC; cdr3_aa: CASRARRQETQYF
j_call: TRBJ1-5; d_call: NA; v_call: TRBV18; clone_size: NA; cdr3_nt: TGTGCCAGCTCAGTTTCGACGGATAGCAATCAGCCCCAGCATTTT; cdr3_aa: CASSVSTDSNQPQHF
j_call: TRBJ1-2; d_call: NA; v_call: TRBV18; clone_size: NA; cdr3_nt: TGTGCCAGCTCTACAAGAGCTACACCTGATGGCTACACCTTC; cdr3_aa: CASSTRATPDGYTF
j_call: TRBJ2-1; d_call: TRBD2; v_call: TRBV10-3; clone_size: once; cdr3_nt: TGTGCCATCAGAGGACTAGCGGACAATGAGCAGTTCTTC; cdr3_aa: CAIRGLADNEQFF
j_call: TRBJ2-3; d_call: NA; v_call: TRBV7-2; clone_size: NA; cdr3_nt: TGTGCCAGCAGCGCAAGGACGGGGCGCACAGATACGCAGTATTTT; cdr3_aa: CASSARTGRTDTQYF
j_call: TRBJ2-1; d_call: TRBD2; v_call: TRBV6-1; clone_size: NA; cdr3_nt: TGTGCCAGCAGTGCCGGGACTAGCAGAAATGAGCAGTTCTTC; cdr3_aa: CASSAGTSRNEQFF